A selection of T cell receptor beta chains follows, all from one sample in a study of cytomegalovirus exposure and HLA in healthy donors. Libraries were prepared by immunoSEQ multiplex PCR; TCRdb keeps only in-frame clonotypes and omits some of them. The data contain approximately 75,000 clones, over 70% of them singletons. The sequenced sample consisted of PBMCs. These receptors came from a male donor in good health and CMV-seronegative. Both conserved end residues are part of each CDR3.

>TRBV27|14
CASSSPGTVYEQYF
>TRBV5-4|13
CASSQDEGKPQHF
>TRBV5-1|15
CASSQLGSAGDTQYF
>TRBV28|16
CASSLTGGGGNTEAFF
>TRBV5-6|14
CASSFRQGQDTQYF
>TRBV19|15
CASSIKRGGNTEAFF
>TRBV28|16
CASRDRGLAAYNEQFF
>TRBV5-1|16
CASSLGQGATNEKLFF
>TRBV7-9|12
CASSRISHEQYF
>TRBV27|16
CASSSSSGGANNEQFF
>TRBV5-1|13
CASSLAGQSEAFF
>TRBV7-2|15
CASSLGLVTTNEQFF
>TRBV6-5|15
CASSAPGQPGAEAFF
>TRBV13|16
CASSFPSGGSHNEQFF
>TRBV5-4|15
CASSLGQTKNTEAFF
>TRBV30|14
CAWGGTATNEKLFF
>TRBV14|13
CASSQQTGTAQYF
>TRBV23-1|16
CASSGLAGDSKNIQYF
>TRBV5-4|15
CASSLTPERQETQYF
>TRBV2|14
CASFPGLGPYEQYF
>TRBV6-5|14
CASREVDRYTEAFF
>TRBV6-6|11
CASSLDREAFF
>TRBV15|14
CATSRASGRAAQFF
>TRBV6-4|18
CASSDDGTGNELNEKLFF
>TRBV30|14
CAWDVVAGADTQYF
>TRBV5-1|12
CASSLGANEQFF
>TRBV7-2|15
CASTETGVDTDTQYF
>TRBV7-2|15
CASSLASGFDSPLHF
>TRBV6-1|16
CASSEAPLSPAYEQYF
>TRBV7-2|15
CASSLARVGGSEQYF
>TRBV7-9|14
CASLPTGSNEKLFF
>TRBV9|18
CASSVGGNRVSAGNEQFF
>TRBV11-2|15
CASSSIIPGVDTQYF
>TRBV7-6|18
CASSPTVLAGQVADTQYF
>TRBV2|16
CASSETGGAYQETQYF
>TRBV5-4|16
CASSLGTSGAYNEQFF
>TRBV28|15
CASRPNRVPNEKLFF
>TRBV10-3|15
CAISESMQGTYGYTF
>TRBV7-9|15
CASSLGDSNNEKLFF
>TRBV28|15
CASSSYRGSTDTQYF
>TRBV7-8|14
CASSLRKNQDEAFF
>TRBV10-2|16
CASSEVVGVSKNIQYF
>TRBV6-1|16
CASSGGRSENTDTQYF
>TRBV29-1|11
CSGRGTGELFF
>TRBV6-6|13
CASSEGFSQPQHF
>TRBV13|16
CASSLTPGLAGNEQFF
>TRBV5-1|17
CASSFWTSGTNTGELFF
>TRBV19|12
CASSARDKPQHF
>TRBV4-3|18
CASSQDLPLARSSYEQYF
>TRBV7-9|15
CASSLNRASTDTQYF
>TRBV14|15
CASSKAGVSGYEQYF
>TRBV29-1|16
CSVEEGLAGPADTQYF
>TRBV11-2|14
CASSLDRGSTEAFF
>TRBV7-9|14
CASSLGGVNYGYTF
>TRBV6-6|13
CASMNRGNEKLFF
>TRBV25-1|12
CASSLLREKLFF
>TRBV7-9|15
CASSLDSGIGSPLHF
>TRBV30|15
CAWSPGQGIQETQYF
>TRBV9|14
CASSVGREYYEQYF